The T cell receptor (beta chain) under discussion was sequenced for a study of T cells in localized non-small cell lung cancer. Study-wide findings and caveats: When the top 100 tumor clones were examined, a median approximately 62 of them also appeared in the adjacent lung, which was paired and uninvolved. Since sequencing was restricted to only one region of the tumor, intratumor heterogeneity remains a possibility.

Clones were sequenced by immunoSEQ multiplex PCR, and TCRdb holds only the in-frame ones, with some missing. The data show about 1,500 clones, with about 20% seen just once and approximately 24% held by the top ten. V was trimmed by 5 bases and J by 0 bases, leaving 9 bases between them. CDR3 length: 15 residues. Germline CDR1 SGDLS, CDR2 YYNGEE. This clone was recorded a few times. Its specificity is unknown. The starting material was lung tumor tissue, obtained before any cancer treatment. V usage is TRBV9 and J usage is TRBJ2-6; D might be TRBD1 (6 bases). This TCR derives from a man aged 40-75 years with stage III squamous cell lung carcinoma. DNA of the CDR3: TGTGCCAGCAGTATGGACAGCTCTGGGGCCAACGTCCTGACTTTC. This translates into CASSMDSSGANVLTF.